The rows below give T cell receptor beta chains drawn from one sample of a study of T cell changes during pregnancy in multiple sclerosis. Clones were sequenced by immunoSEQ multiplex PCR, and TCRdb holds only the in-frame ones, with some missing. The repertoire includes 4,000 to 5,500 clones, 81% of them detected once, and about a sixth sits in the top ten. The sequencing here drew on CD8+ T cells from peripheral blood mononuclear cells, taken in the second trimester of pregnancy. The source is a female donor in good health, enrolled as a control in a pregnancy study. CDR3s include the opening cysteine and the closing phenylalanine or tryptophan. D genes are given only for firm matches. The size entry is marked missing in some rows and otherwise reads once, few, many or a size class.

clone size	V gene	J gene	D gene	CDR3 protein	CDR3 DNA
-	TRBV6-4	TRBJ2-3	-	CASSDSAGSTDTQYF	TGTGCCAGCAGTGACTCGGCGGGTAGCACAGATACGCAGTATTTT
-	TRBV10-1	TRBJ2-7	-	CASSDRPGSYEQYF	TGCGCCAGCAGTGACCGACCAGGTAGCTACGAGCAGTACTTC
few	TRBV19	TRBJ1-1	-	CASTPWMDSSMNTEAFF	TGTGCCAGTACCCCCTGGATGGACAGTTCCATGAACACTGAAGCTTTCTTT
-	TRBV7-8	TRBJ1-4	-	CASSREPAGFATNEKLFF	TGTGCCAGCAGCCGGGAGCCTGCAGGGTTTGCAACTAATGAAAAACTGTTTTTT
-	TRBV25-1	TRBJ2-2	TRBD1	CASETGGNTGELFF	TGTGCCAGCGAAACAGGGGGGAACACCGGGGAGCTGTTTTTT
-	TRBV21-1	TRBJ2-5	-	CASSIETGRETQYF	TGTGCCAGCAGCATTGAGACAGGGCGAGAGACCCAGTACTTC
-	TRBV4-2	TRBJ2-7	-	CASSQVAPRRQAETPEQYF	TGTGCCAGCAGCCAAGTCGCCCCCCGAAGGCAGGCCGAGACCCCCGAGCAGTACTTC
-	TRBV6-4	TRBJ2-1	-	CASSDFSGADEQFF	TGTGCCAGCAGTGACTTTTCAGGGGCAGATGAGCAGTTCTTC
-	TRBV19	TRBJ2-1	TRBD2	CASSVIFAGEWNEQFF	TGTGCCAGTAGTGTTATATTTGCGGGAGAGTGGAATGAGCAGTTCTTC
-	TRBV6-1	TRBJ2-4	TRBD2	CASSEAAGENIQYF	TGTGCCAGCAGTGAAGCTGCGGGAGAAAACATTCAGTACTTC
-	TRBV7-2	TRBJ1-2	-	CASSSITGSNYGYTF	TGTGCCAGCAGCTCTATAACAGGGTCTAACTATGGCTACACCTTC
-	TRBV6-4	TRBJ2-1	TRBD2	CASSDVESGSNEQFF	TGTGCCAGCAGTGACGTGGAGAGCGGGAGTAATGAGCAGTTCTTC
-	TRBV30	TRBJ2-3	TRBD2	CAWTSGTTSSTDTQYF	TGTGCCTGGACTAGCGGGACCACCTCTAGCACAGATACGCAGTATTTT
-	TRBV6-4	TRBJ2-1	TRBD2	CASSDGTSSGNEQFF	TGTGCCAGCAGTGACGGGACTAGCAGTGGGAATGAGCAGTTCTTC
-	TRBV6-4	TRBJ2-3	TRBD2	CASSSGGISDTQYF	TGTGCCAGCTCTAGCGGGGGGATCTCAGATACGCAGTATTTT
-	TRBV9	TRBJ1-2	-	CASSVRGGGYTF	TGTGCCAGCAGCGTACGGGGGGGCGGCTACACCTTC
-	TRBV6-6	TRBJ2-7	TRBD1	CASTATGSYEQYF	TGTGCCAGCACCGCGACAGGGTCCTACGAGCAGTACTTC
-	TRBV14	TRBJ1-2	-	CASSRLQGNYGYTF	TGTGCCAGCAGCCGCCTACAGGGCAACTATGGCTACACCTTC
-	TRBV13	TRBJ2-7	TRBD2	CASASGKSSYEQYF	TGTGCCAGCGCTAGCGGGAAGAGCTCCTACGAGCAGTACTTC
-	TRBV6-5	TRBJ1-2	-	CASRGGPGYTF	TGTGCCAGCAGGGGGGGACCTGGCTACACCTTC
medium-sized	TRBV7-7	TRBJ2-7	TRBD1	CASSLEGTAEQYF	TGTGCTAGCAGCTTAGAGGGGACAGCAGAGCAGTACTTC
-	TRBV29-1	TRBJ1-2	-	CSVEGEGRDHGYTF	TGCAGCGTTGAAGGGGAGGGCAGGGATCACGGCTACACCTTC
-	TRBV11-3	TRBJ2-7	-	CASSLEKRWRLSHEQYF	TGTGCCAGCAGCTTAGAAAAACGGTGGAGGCTATCCCACGAGCAGTACTTC
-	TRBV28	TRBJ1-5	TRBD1	CASRSDRGQGNQPQHF	TGTGCCAGCAGATCCGACAGGGGGCAAGGCAATCAGCCCCAGCATTTT
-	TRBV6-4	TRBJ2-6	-	CASSDSTSGEGANVLTF	TGTGCCAGCAGTGACTCGACATCAGGGGAAGGGGCCAACGTCCTGACTTTC
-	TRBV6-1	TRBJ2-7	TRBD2	CASSEAEAGGDEQYF	TGTGCCAGCAGTGAAGCGGAAGCGGGAGGTGACGAGCAGTACTTC
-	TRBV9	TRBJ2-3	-	CASSVGSGSTDTQYF	TGTGCCAGCAGCGTAGGGAGCGGAAGCACAGATACGCAGTATTTT
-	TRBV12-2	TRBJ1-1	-	CASRLAGSGGRLIRCEAFF	TGTGCAAGTCGCTTAGCCGGGTCGGGGGGGCGCTTGATCCGGTGTGAAGCTTTCTTT
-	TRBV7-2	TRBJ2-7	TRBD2	CASSLGQLAGGYEQYF	TGTGCCAGCAGCTTAGGGCAACTAGCGGGGGGCTACGAGCAGTACTTC
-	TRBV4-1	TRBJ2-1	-	CASSQALTGEQFF	TGCGCCAGCAGCCAAGCTCTGACCGGGGAGCAGTTCTTC
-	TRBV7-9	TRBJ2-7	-	CASSPAKGVYEQYF	TGTGCCAGCAGTCCTGCTAAAGGGGTATACGAGCAGTACTTC
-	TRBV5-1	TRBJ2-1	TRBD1	CASSSGTDSYNEQFF	TGCGCCAGCAGCTCCGGGACAGACTCCTACAATGAGCAGTTCTTC
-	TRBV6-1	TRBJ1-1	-	CASSEAGGGSTEAFF	TGTGCCAGCAGTGAAGCCGGGGGGGGGTCAACCGAAGCTTTCTTT
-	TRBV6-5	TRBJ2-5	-	CASTYGGKGETQYF	TGTGCCAGCACCTACGGGGGAAAAGGAGAGACCCAGTACTTC
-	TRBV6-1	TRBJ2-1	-	CASSEQGGTPNEQFF	TGTGCCAGCAGTGAGCAAGGAGGTACCCCCAATGAGCAGTTCTTC
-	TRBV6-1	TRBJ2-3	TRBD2	CASSERSGGADTQYF	TGTGCCAGCAGTGAACGGAGCGGGGGGGCAGATACGCAGTATTTT
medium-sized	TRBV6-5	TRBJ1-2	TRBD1	CASSFRTGDPFYGYTF	TGTGCCAGCAGTTTTCGAACAGGGGACCCCTTCTATGGCTACACCTTC
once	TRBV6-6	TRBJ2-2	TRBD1	CASSPPRDSYTGELFF	TGTGCCAGCAGTCCACCTCGGGACAGCTACACCGGGGAGCTGTTTTTT
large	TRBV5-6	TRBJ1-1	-	CASSSDSHTEAFF	TGTGCCAGCAGCTCCGACTCCCACACTGAAGCTTTCTTT
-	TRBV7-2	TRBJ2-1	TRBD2	CASSLALGLAEYNEQFF	TGTGCCAGCAGCTTAGCCCTTGGACTAGCGGAATACAATGAGCAGTTCTTC
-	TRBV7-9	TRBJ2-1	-	CASSLGAGEQFF	TGTGCCAGCAGCTTAGGGGCGGGTGAGCAGTTCTTC
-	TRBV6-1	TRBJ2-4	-	CASKAGIIQYF	TGTGCCAGCAAGGCAGGGATCATTCAGTACTTC
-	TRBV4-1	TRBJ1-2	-	CASSQVAGLEGYTF	TGCGCCAGCAGCCAAGTGGCAGGGTTGGAAGGCTACACCTTC
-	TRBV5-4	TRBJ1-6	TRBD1	CASSWRQGNVGSPLHF	TGTGCCAGCAGCTGGAGACAGGGAAACGTCGGATCACCCCTCCACTTT
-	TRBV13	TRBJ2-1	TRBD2	CASSALTSGGGNEQFF	TGTGCCAGCAGCGCGCTGACTAGCGGGGGGGGCAATGAGCAGTTCTTC
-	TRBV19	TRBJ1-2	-	CATSLKVEGNGYTF	TGTGCCACCTCCTTGAAAGTAGAGGGAAACGGCTACACCTTC
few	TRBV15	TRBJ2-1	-	CATTEGGEIGEQFF	TGTGCCACCACCGAAGGTGGGGAGATAGGTGAGCAGTTCTTC
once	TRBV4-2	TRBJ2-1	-	CASSLRGSENEQFF	TGTGCCAGCAGTCTTAGGGGATCTGAAAATGAGCAGTTCTTC